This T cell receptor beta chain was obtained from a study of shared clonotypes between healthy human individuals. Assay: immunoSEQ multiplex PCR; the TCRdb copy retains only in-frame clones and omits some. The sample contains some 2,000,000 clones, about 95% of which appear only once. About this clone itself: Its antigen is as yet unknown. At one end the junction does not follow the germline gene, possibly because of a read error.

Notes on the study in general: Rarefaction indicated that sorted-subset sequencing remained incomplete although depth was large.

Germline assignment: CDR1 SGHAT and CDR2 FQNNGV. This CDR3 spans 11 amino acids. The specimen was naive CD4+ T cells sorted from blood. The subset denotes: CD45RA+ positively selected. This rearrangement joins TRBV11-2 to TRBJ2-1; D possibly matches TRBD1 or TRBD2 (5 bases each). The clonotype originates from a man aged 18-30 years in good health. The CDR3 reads CASSSGTWGIF. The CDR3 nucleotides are TGTGCCAGCAGCTCCGGGACGTGGGGGATCTTC.